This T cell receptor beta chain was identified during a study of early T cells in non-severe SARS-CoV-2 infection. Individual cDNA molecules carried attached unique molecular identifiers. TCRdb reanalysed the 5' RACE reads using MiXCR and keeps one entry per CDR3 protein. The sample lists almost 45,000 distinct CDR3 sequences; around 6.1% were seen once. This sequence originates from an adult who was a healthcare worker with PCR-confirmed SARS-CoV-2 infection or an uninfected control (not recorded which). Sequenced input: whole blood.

The CDR3 spells CASSFQGDNQPQHF. DNA of the CDR3: TGTGCCAGCAGTTTTCAGGGGGACAATCAGCCCCAGCATTTT. The chain uses TRBV12-3 or TRBV12-4 and TRBJ1-5, with 7 bases lining up with TRBD1. There are 14 residues in the CDR3. Germline trimming cut 3 bases from V and 3 bases from J; bases unmatched to any gene: 2.